This TCR beta chain was recovered during a study of shared clonotypes between healthy human individuals. Here immunoSEQ multiplex PCR was the method, and the copy in TCRdb shows in-frame clones only, minus some. The table records 2 million to 2.5 million clones, 90% to 95% of them present only once. V lost 8 bases, J lost 6 bases, and 21 bases lay in between. Germline V gene data show CDR1 as MNHEY and CDR2 as SVGAGI. The CDR3 has 15 residues. The sequence derives from a man between 18 and 35 years old in good health. Some clones in this sample may be carry-over from other donors' samples. Sequencing used naive CD4+ T cells from PBMCs. Sample subset: CD45RA+ positively selected. The chain joins TRBV6-5 to TRBJ2-3; TRBD2 might be the D (6 bases). The CDR3 nucleotides are TGTGCCAGCTTTTCATCGGGAGCGGCCAGGGATACGCAGTATTTT. This translates into CASFSSGAARDTQYF.